These 12 T cell receptor beta chains were all obtained from the same sample, sequenced in a study of shared clonotypes between healthy human individuals. This table comes from immunoSEQ multiplex PCR, and its TCRdb copy is limited to in-frame clones, with some not included. The sample consists of about 1.5 million clones, around 98% of them appearing once. Sequenced sample: naive CD4+ T cells sorted from blood. Subset: CD45RA+ positively selected. The receptors come from a man aged 25 to 40 in good health.

J is TRBJ1-2 and V is TRBV19; TRBD1 aligns across 10 bases. The V gene's germline CDR1 is LNHDA and CDR2 SQIVND (reference sequence). The CDR3 extends over 15 amino acids. The trim removed 5 bases at V and 5 bases at J, leaving 8 bases unmatched. The CDR3 DNA reads TGTGCCAGTAGTGCTTTCCCGGGACAGGGGTATGGCTACACCTTC. It is translated as CASSAFPGQGYGYTF.

V gene TRBV11-2 combines with J gene TRBJ2-1; D is unclear. This CDR3 has 14 residues. Looked up from germline, CDR1 is SGHAT and CDR2 is FQNNGV. V shed 5 bases and J shed 0 bases, with 8 bases lying between them. For the CDR3, the DNA is TGTGCCAGCAGCGGTACCATCTCCTACAATGAGCAGTTCTTC. It is translated as CASSGTISYNEQFF.

The table lists this clone with a count of one. The V call is TRBV7-2, the J call TRBJ1-1, with D maybe TRBD1 (5 bases). The V end lost 1 base, the J end lost 1 base, and 10 bases lay between the germline ends. The CDR3 has 15 residues. CDR1 is SGHTA and CDR2 is FQGNSA in the germline V gene. CDR3 sequence reads: CASSLVGTANTEAFF. DNA for the CDR3: TGTGCCAGCAGCTTAGTGGGGACCGCGAACACTGAAGCTTTCTTT.

V is TRBV10-3 and J is TRBJ2-3, with 10 bases identical to TRBD2. The CDR3 spans 17 residues. Germline V gene sequence: CDR1 ENHRY, CDR2 SYGVKD. V dropped 3 bases and J dropped 3; count of bases not matched to a gene: 9. CDR3 sequence: CAISESGRADRTDTQYF. The CDR3 DNA is TGTGCCATCAGTGAAAGCGGGAGGGCCGATAGGACAGATACGCAGTATTTT.

This chain links TRBV6-6 with TRBJ2-7, with TRBD2 as a possible D gene (7 bases). V was pared by 2 bases and J by 3 bases, with 11 bases between. The CDR3 length is 14 residues. Germline V gives CDR1 MNHNY, CDR2 SVGAGI (reference sequence). Here the CDR3 DNA reads TGTGCCAGCAGTTACGGGGGGGCTCTCTACGAGCAGTACTTC. Residues: CASSYGGALYEQYF.

This CDR3 reads CASSPRQLMNTEAFF. As DNA, the CDR3 is TGTGCCAGCAGCCCCAGACAGCTAATGAACACTGAAGCTTTCTTT. The V call is TRBV5-8, the J call TRBJ1-1; weak D call: TRBD1 (5 bases). The V end lost 4 bases, the J end lost 0 bases, and 13 bases lay between the germline ends. The germline V gene encodes CDR1 SGHTS and CDR2 YDEGEE. The CDR3 loop spans 15 amino acids. The full variable domain, rest sourced from reference TRBV5-8 and TRBJ1-1, is EAGVTQSPTHLIKTRGQQATLRCSPISGHTSVYWYQQALGLGLQFLLWYDEGEERNRGNFPPRFSGRQFPNYSSELNVNALELEDSALYLCASSPRQLMNTEAFFGQGTRLTVV.

This chain links TRBV19 with TRBJ1-2, with no clear D. The ends were cut back, 1 base at V and 3 bases at J, with 9 bases in the middle. The CDR3 is made up of 14 amino acids. Looked up from germline, CDR1 is LNHDA and CDR2 is SQIVND (reference sequence). The CDR3 nucleotides are TGTGCCAGTAGTATAGTAAATGGCGACTATGGCTACACCTTC. Encoded protein: CASSIVNGDYGYTF.

The rearrangement uses TRBV6-5 and TRBJ2-7; D not certain. CDR3 length equals 12 residues. V was cut by 6 bases and J by 9 bases, with 15 bases left in between. From germline, CDR1 is MNHEY and CDR2 SVGAGI. The CDR3 region has the DNA TGTGCCAGCAGAACTACGCGAGGCGGGCAGTACTTC. Encoded protein: CASRTTRGGQYF.

V and J are TRBV7-2 and TRBJ2-7; 7 bases are a match to TRBD2. The CDR3 runs to 15 residues. V lost 1 base to trimming and J lost 5 bases; unmatched junction nucleotides: 8. CDR1 and CDR2 (germline): SGHTA, FQGNSA. Here the CDR3 DNA reads TGTGCCAGCAGCTTAGGGCCTAGCGGAGGGGACGAGCAGTACTTC. It encodes CASSLGPSGGDEQYF.

CDR3 DNA: TGCAGCGCCTCCGGGCCCCAGAGTGAAGCTTTCTTT. Encoded protein: CSASGPQSEAFF. The rearrangement links TRBV29-1 to TRBJ1-1; D is undetermined. The CDR3 totals 12 residues. Germline V gene sequence: CDR1 SQVTM, CDR2 ANQGSEA. Trimming took 7 bases from V and 7 from J, leaving 16 bases between them.

This chain joins TRBV7-2 and TRBJ2-7; 12 bases fit TRBD2. The germline CDR1 and CDR2 sequences are SGHTA and FQGNSA. CDR3 size: 15 residues. J was trimmed by 2 bases and V by 7 bases; bases with no gene match: 6. The CDR3 here is CASTDRTSGAYEQYF. For the CDR3, the DNA is TGTGCCAGCACCGATAGGACTAGCGGGGCCTACGAGCAGTACTTC.

The chain employs TRBV28 and TRBJ2-7; TRBD1 might be the D (6 bases). Trimming removed 3 bases at V and 3 bases at J, with 12 bases between. CDR3 size: 14 residues. CDR1 is MDHEN and CDR2 is SYDVKM in the germline V gene. The CDR3 nucleotides read TGTGCCAGCAGTTTGGTTGGACAGATCTACGAGCAGTACTTC. This translates into CASSLVGQIYEQYF.